This T cell receptor (beta chain) was found in a study of cytomegalovirus exposure and HLA in healthy donors. At the level of the study: Membership in the Caucasian-associated ancestry cluster was found for approximately 85% of 300 to 500 genotyped donors.

PCR involved 60 Vbeta and 13 Jbeta primers. Here immunoSEQ multiplex PCR was the method, and the copy in TCRdb shows in-frame clones only, minus some. The sample lists more than 110,000 clones, over 70% occurring once. The V gene lost 3 bases and the J gene lost 3 bases, with 14 bases spanning the gap. CDR1 and CDR2 (germline): SGHTA, FQGNSA. This CDR3 contains 15 residues. The sample comprised PBMCs. The TCR originated in a young man in good health and CMV-seronegative. The V call is TRBV7-2, the J call TRBJ1-1; unclear D gene. CDR3 sequence: CASSFSHPMDTEAFF. The CDR3 region has the DNA TGTGCCAGCAGCTTTAGCCATCCTATGGACACTGAAGCTTTCTTT.